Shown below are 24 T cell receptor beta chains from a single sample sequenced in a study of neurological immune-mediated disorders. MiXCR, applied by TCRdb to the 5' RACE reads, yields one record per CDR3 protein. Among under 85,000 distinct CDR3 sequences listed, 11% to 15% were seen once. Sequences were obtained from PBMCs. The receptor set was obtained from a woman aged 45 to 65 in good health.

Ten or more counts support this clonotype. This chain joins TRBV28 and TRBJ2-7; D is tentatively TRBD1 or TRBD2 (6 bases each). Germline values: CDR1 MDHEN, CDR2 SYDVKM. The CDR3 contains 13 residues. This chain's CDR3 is CEDGGRILGEQYF. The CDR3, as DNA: TGTGAAGATGGGGGGCGTATCCTTGGCGAGCAGTACTTC. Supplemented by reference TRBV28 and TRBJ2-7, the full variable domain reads DVKVTQSSRYLVKRTGEKVFLECVQDMDHENMFWYRQDPGLGLRLIYFSYDVKMKEKGDIPEGYSVSREKKERFSLILESASTNQTSMYLCEDGGRILGEQYFGPGTRLTVT.

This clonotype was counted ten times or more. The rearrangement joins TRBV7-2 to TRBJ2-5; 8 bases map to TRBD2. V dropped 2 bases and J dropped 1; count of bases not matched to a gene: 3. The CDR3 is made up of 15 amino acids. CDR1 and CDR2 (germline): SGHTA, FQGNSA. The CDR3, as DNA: TGTGCCAGCAGCTTAATAAGCGGGAGCCAAGAGACCCAGTACTTC. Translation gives CASSLISGSQETQYF.

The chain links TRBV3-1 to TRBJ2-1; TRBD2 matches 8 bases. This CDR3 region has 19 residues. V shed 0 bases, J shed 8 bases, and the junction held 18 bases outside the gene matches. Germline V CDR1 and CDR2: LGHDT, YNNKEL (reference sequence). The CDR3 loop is CASSQDRRRGERSSYEQFF. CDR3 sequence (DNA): TGTGCCAGCAGCCAAGATCGACGGCGGGGGGAAAGATCGAGCTATGAGCAGTTCTTC.

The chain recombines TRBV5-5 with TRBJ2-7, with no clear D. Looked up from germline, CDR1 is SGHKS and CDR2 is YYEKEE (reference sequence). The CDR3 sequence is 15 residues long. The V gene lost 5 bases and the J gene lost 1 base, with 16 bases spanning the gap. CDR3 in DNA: TGTGCCAGCAGGCGCCCCTGGACGGAGTCCTACGAGCAGTACTTC. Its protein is CASRRPWTESYEQYF.

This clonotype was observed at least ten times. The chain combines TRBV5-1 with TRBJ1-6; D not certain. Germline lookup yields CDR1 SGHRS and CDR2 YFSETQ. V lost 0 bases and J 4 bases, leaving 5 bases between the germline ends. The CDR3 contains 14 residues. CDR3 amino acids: CASSLAGYNSPLHF. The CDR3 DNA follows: TGCGCCAGCAGCTTGGCCGGATATAATTCACCCCTCCACTTT.

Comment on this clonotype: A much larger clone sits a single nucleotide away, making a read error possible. CDR3 nucleotides: TGTGCCAGCAGTTTTGGGGACAGGGTGACCGGGGAGCTGTTTTTT. Translation gives CASSFGDRVTGELFF. The rearrangement joins TRBV28 to TRBJ2-2, with 9 bases that match TRBD1. The J segment lost 5 bases and the V segment lost 3 bases, leaving 4 bases of the junction unmatched. CDR1 and CDR2 from the germline V gene are MDHEN and SYDVKM. The CDR3 is 15 residues long.

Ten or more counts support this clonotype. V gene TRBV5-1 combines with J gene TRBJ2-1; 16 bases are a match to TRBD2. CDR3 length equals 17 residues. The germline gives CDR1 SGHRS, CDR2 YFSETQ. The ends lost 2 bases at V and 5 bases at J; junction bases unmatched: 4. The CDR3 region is CASSFGTSGGANNEQFF. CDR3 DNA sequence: TGCGCCAGCAGCTTCGGGACTAGCGGGGGGGCCAACAATGAGCAGTTCTTC. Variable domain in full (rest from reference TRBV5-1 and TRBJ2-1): KAGVTQTPRYLIKTRGQQVTLSCSPISGHRSVSWYQQTPGQGLQFLFEYFSETQRNKGNFPGRFSGRQFSNSRSEMNVSTLELGDSALYLCASSFGTSGGANNEQFFGPGTRLTVL.

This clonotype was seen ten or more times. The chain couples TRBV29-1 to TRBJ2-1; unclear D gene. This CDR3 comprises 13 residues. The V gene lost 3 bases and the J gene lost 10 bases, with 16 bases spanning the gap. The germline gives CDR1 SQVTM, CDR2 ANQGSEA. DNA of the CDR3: TGCAGCGTTGAGTGGTATGTCCCCATGGAGCAGTTCTTC. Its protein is CSVEWYVPMEQFF.

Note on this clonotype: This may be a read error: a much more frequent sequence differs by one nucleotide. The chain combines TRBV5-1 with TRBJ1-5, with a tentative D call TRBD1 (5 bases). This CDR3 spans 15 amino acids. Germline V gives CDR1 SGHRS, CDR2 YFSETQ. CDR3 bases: TGCGCCAGCAGCTCCACACCGGGACCGGATCAGCACCAGCATTTT. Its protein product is CASSSTPGPDQHQHF.

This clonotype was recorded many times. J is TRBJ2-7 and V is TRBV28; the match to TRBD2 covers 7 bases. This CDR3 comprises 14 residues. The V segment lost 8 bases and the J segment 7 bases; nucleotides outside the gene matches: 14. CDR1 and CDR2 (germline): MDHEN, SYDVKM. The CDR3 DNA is TGTGCCAGCGGGGCGGGGCAGCGGGGTCGGGAGCAGTACTTC. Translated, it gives CASGAGQRGREQYF.

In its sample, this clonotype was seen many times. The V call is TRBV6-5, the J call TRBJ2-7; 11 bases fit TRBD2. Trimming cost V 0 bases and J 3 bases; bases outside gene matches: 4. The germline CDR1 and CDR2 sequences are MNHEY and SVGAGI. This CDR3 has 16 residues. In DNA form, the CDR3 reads TGTGCCAGCAGTTACTCAGGGACTAGCGGAGGCTACGAGCAGTACTTC. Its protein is CASSYSGTSGGYEQYF.

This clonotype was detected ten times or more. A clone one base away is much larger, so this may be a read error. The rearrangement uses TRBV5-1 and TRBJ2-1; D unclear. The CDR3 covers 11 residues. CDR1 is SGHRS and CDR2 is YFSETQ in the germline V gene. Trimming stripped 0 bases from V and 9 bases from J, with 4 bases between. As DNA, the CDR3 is TGCGCCAGCAGCTTGGAGGGTGAGCAGTTCTTC. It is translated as CASSLEGEQFF. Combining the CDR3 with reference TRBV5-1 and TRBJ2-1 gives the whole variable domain KAGVTQTPRYLIKTRGQQVTLSCSPISGHRSVSWYQQTPGQGLQFLFEYFSETQRNKGNFPGRFSGRQFSNSRSEMNVSTLELGDSALYLCASSLEGEQFFGPGTRLTVL.

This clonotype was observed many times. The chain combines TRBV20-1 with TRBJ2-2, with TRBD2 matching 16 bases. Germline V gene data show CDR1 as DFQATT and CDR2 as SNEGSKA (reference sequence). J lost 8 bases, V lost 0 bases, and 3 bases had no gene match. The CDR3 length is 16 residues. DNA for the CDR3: TGCAGTGCTAGAGAGGGACTAGCGGGAGGGCTTGGGGAGCTGTTTTTT. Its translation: CSAREGLAGGLGELFF.

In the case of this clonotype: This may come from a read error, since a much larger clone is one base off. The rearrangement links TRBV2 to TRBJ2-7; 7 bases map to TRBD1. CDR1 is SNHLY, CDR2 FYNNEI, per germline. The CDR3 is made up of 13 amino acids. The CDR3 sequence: CASRGTDSYVQYF. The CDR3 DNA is TGTGCCAGCAGGGGGACAGACTCCTACGTGCAGTACTTC.

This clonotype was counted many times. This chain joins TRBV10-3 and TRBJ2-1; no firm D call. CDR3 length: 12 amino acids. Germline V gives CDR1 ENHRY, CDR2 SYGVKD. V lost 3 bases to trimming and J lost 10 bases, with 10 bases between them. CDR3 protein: CAISEDLSEQFF. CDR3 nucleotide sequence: TGTGCCATCAGTGAAGACTTGTCGGAGCAGTTCTTC.

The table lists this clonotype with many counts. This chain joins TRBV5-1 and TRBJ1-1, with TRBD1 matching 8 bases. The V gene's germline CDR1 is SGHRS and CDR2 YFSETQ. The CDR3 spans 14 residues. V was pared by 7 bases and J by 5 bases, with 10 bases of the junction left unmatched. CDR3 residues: CASRQGSLLTEAFF. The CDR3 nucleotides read TGCGCCAGCCGACAGGGGAGTTTGTTGACTGAAGCTTTCTTT. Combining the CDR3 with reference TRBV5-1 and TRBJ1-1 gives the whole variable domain KAGVTQTPRYLIKTRGQQVTLSCSPISGHRSVSWYQQTPGQGLQFLFEYFSETQRNKGNFPGRFSGRQFSNSRSEMNVSTLELGDSALYLCASRQGSLLTEAFFGQGTRLTVV.

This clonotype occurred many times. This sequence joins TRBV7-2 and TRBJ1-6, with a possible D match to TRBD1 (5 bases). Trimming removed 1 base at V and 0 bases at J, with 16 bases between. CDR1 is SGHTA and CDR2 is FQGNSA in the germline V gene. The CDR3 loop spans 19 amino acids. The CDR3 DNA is TGTGCCAGCAGCTTAGTTGGGGGTGATCTAAGCTCCTATAATTCACCCCTCCACTTT. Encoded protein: CASSLVGGDLSSYNSPLHF. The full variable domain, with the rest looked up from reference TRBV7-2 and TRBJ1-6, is GAGVSQSPSNKVTEKGKDVELRCDPISGHTALYWYRQSLGQGLEFLIYFQGNSAPDKSGLPSDRFSAERTGGSVSTLTIQRTQQEDSAVYLCASSLVGGDLSSYNSPLHFGNGTRLTVT.

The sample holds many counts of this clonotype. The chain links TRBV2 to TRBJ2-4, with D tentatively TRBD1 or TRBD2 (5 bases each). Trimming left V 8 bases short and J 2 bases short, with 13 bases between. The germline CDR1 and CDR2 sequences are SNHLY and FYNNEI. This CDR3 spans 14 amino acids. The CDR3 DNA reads TGTGCCAGCGGCAGGGACCTAACCAAAAACATTCAGTACTTC. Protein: CASGRDLTKNIQYF.

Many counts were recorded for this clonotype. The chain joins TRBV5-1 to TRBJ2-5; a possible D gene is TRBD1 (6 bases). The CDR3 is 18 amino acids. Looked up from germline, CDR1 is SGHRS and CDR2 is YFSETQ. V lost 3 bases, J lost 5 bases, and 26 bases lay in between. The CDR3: CASSSLAGATSGRETQYF. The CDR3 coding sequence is TGCGCCAGCAGCTCTCTGGCAGGGGCCACATCGGGTAGGGAGACCCAGTACTTC. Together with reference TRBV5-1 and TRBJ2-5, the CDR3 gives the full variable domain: KAGVTQTPRYLIKTRGQQVTLSCSPISGHRSVSWYQQTPGQGLQFLFEYFSETQRNKGNFPGRFSGRQFSNSRSEMNVSTLELGDSALYLCASSSLAGATSGRETQYFGPGTRLLVL.

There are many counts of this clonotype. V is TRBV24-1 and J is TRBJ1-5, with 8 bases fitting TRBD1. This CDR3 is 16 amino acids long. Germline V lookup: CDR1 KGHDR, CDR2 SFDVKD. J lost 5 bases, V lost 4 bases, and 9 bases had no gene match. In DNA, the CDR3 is TGTGCCACCAGTGACAGTGACAGGGGATGGGATCAGCCCCAGCATTTT. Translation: CATSDSDRGWDQPQHF.

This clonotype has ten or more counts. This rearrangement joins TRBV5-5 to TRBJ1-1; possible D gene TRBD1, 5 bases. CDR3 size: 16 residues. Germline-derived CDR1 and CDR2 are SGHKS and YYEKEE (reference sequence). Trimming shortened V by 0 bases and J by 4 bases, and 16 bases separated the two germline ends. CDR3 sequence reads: CASSLAGGGLGTEAFF. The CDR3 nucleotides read TGTGCCAGCAGCTTGGCGGGCGGGGGATTGGGCACTGAAGCTTTCTTT.

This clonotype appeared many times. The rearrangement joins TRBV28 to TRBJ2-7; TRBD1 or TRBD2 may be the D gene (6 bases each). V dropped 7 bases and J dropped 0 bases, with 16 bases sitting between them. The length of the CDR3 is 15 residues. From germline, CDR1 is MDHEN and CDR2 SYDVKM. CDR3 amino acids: CASTLGGISSYEQYF. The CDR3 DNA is TGTGCCAGCACCCTCGGGGGCATCTCCTCCTACGAGCAGTACTTC.

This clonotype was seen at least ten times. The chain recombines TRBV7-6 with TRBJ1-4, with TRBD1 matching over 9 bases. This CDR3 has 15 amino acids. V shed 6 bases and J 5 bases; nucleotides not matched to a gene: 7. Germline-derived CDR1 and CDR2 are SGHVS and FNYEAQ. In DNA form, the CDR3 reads TGTGCCAGCAGTTTTGGACAGGGGCGGAATGAAAAACTGTTTTTT. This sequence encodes CASSFGQGRNEKLFF. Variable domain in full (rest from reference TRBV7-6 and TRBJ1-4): GAGVSQSPRYKVTKRGQDVALRCDPISGHVSLYWYRQALGQGPEFLTYFNYEAQQDKSGLPNDRFSAERPEGSISTLTIQRTEQRDSAMYRCASSFGQGRNEKLFFGSGTQLSVL.

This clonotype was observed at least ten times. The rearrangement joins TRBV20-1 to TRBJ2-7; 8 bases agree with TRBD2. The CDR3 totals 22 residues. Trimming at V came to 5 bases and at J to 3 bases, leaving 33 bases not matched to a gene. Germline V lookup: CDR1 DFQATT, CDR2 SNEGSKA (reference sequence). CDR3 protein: CSAATPPTAGEFFGGKGYEQYF. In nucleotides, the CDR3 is TGCAGTGCTGCAACCCCTCCTACAGCGGGGGAATTCTTCGGGGGGAAGGGCTACGAGCAGTACTTC.